Presented here are 29 T cell receptor beta chains from one specimen sequenced in a study of graft-versus-host responses after intestinal transplantation. These receptors have no identified antigens. Assay: immunoSEQ multiplex PCR; the TCRdb copy retains only in-frame clones and omits some. The data contain 90,000 to 150,000 clones, 85% to 95% of them singletons. Here the sequenced sample was unstimulated CD8+ T cells sorted from spleen or lymph node cells, taken before intestinal transplant. Receptors originate from a human donor who received an intestinal transplant.

This clone was seen once. V is TRBV5-1 and J is TRBJ2-1; 11 bases map to TRBD2. The CDR3 covers 16 residues. From germline, CDR1 is SGHRS and CDR2 YFSETQ. Trimming cost V 0 bases and J 6 bases; bases outside gene matches: 5. The CDR3 region is CASSLAASGRRNEQFF. The CDR3 nucleotides read TGCGCCAGCAGCTTGGCGGCTAGCGGGAGGCGCAATGAGCAGTTCTTC.

The chain links TRBV13 to TRBJ2-7; 9 bases match TRBD2. Germline V lookup: CDR1 PRHDT, CDR2 FYEKMQ (reference sequence). Trimming cost V 4 bases and J 4 bases; bases outside gene matches: 5. The CDR3 is 14 residues long. The CDR3 here is CASSSGTSGYEQYF. The CDR3 DNA follows: TGTGCCAGCAGCTCTGGTACTAGCGGGTACGAGCAGTACTTC.

The chain is built from TRBV13 and TRBJ2-7, with 10 bases that match TRBD2. This CDR3 comprises 18 residues. The germline V gene encodes CDR1 PRHDT and CDR2 FYEKMQ (reference sequence). After removal of 2 bases from V and 2 bases from J, the junction contained 12 bases not matched to a gene. In nucleotides, the CDR3 is TGTGCCAGCAGCTTAAGTCCTAGCGGGAGTTCAGGGGCCTACGAGCAGTACTTC. It encodes CASSLSPSGSSGAYEQYF.

V and J are TRBV27 and TRBJ2-3, with 8 bases lining up with TRBD2. J lost 2 bases, V lost 3 bases, and 7 bases had no gene match. Germline V gives CDR1 MNHEY, CDR2 SMNVEV (reference sequence). There are 16 residues in the CDR3. CDR3 residues: CASSFGLAGNTDTQYF. CDR3 in DNA: TGTGCCAGCAGTTTTGGGCTAGCGGGTAACACAGATACGCAGTATTTT.

The rearrangement uses TRBV13 and TRBJ2-1; D uncertain. Trimming removed 2 bases at V and 6 bases at J, with 11 bases between. The CDR3 loop spans 14 amino acids. Germline V lookup: CDR1 PRHDT, CDR2 FYEKMQ (reference sequence). CDR3 loop: CASSLNPSGNEQFF. The CDR3 bases are TGTGCCAGCAGCTTAAATCCGTCGGGCAATGAGCAGTTCTTC.

The CDR3 sequence: CATQTRSSYNEQFF. The CDR3 bases are TGTGCCACTCAGACCCGCAGCTCCTACAATGAGCAGTTCTTC. This chain connects TRBV6-1 to TRBJ2-1; no clear D. This CDR3 spans 14 amino acids. V lost 10 bases and J lost 0, with 13 bases in between. The germline gives CDR1 MNHNS, CDR2 SASEGT.

The gene calls are TRBV10-1 and TRBJ2-5; 9 bases line up with TRBD1. The CDR3 covers 14 residues. V shed 6 bases and J 5 bases; nucleotides not matched to a gene: 7. Germline assignment: CDR1 WNHNN and CDR2 SYGVQD (reference sequence). The CDR3 reads CASRGQGEWETQYF. The CDR3 DNA reads TGCGCCAGCAGGGGACAGGGTGAATGGGAGACCCAGTACTTC.

This chain links TRBV2 with TRBJ1-5; D remains ambiguous. V was cut by 3 bases and J by 2 bases, with 14 bases left in between. The germline V gene has CDR1 SNHLY and CDR2 FYNNEI. CDR3 length: 16 residues. The chain's CDR3 is CASSEGPPDGNQPQHF. The CDR3 bases are TGTGCCAGCAGTGAGGGCCCTCCGGACGGCAATCAGCCCCAGCATTTT.

The genes are TRBV4-2 and TRBJ2-2; D may be TRBD2 (6 bases). There are 17 residues in the CDR3. Trimming took 0 bases from V and 7 from J, leaving 18 bases between them. CDR1 is LGHNA and CDR2 is YNFKEQ in the germline V gene. The DNA of the CDR3 is TGTGCCAGCAGCCAAGACTTATCGGGGAGGCGGAACGGGGAGCTGTTTTTT. As protein: CASSQDLSGRRNGELFF.

The chain couples TRBV7-2 to TRBJ1-2, with D uncertain. Looked up from germline, CDR1 is SGHTA and CDR2 is FQGNSA. Trimming took 7 bases from V and 3 from J, leaving 15 bases between them. This CDR3 has 14 residues. The CDR3 loop reads CASTSSAGYYGYTF. CDR3 coding DNA: TGTGCCAGCACCTCGTCGGCGGGCTACTATGGCTACACCTTC. Supplemented by reference TRBV7-2 and TRBJ1-2, the full variable domain reads GAGVSQSPSNKVTEKGKDVELRCDPISGHTALYWYRQSLGQGLEFLIYFQGNSAPDKSGLPSDRFSAERTGGSVSTLTIQRTQQEDSAVYLCASTSSAGYYGYTFGSGTRLTVV.

The chain combines TRBV11-2 with TRBJ1-3, with D unclear. Germline values: CDR1 SGHAT, CDR2 FQNNGV. The V end lost 2 bases, the J end lost 0 bases, and 8 bases lay between the germline ends. CDR3 length equals 15 residues. CDR3 sequence: CASSLPWTSGNTIYF. Here the CDR3 DNA reads TGTGCCAGCAGCTTACCCTGGACCTCTGGAAACACCATATATTTT.

This clone is a singleton in its sample. The CDR3 loop reads CASSLDGSPLHF. CDR3 nucleotides: TGTGCCAGCAGCTTGGACGGCTCACCCCTCCACTTT. This rearrangement joins TRBV5-4 to TRBJ1-6; D gene uncertain. V lost 0 bases and J 10 bases, leaving 5 bases between the germline ends. The CDR3 totals 12 residues. The germline V gene has CDR1 SGHNT and CDR2 YYREEE (reference sequence). The complete variable domain, with remaining parts taken from reference TRBV5-4 and TRBJ1-6, reads ETGVTQSPTHLIKTRGQQVTLRCSSQSGHNTVSWYQQALGQGPQFIFQYYREEENGRGNFPPRFSGLQFPNYSSELNVNALELDDSALYLCASSLDGSPLHFGNGTRLTVT.

The rearrangement uses TRBV6-6 and TRBJ2-5, with D tentatively TRBD1 or TRBD2 (6 bases each). The J call may be in error: the DNA end matches TRBJ2-7 better. CDR1 and CDR2 from the germline V gene are MNHNY and SVGAGI (reference sequence). This CDR3 region has 15 residues. This CDR3 is CASSYRARGEDEQYF. The CDR3 DNA reads TGTGCCAGCAGTTATAGGGCTAGGGGGGAAGACGAGCAGTACTTC.

This chain joins TRBV5-4 and TRBJ2-3; D may be TRBD1 or TRBD2 (5 bases each). The CDR3 runs 15 residues. Trimming removed 4 bases from V and 0 bases from J, with 12 bases in between. The V gene's germline CDR1 is SGHNT and CDR2 YYREEE (reference sequence). The CDR3 region is CASSPVGPSTDTQYF. The CDR3 DNA sequence: TGTGCCAGCAGCCCAGTGGGACCTAGCACAGATACGCAGTATTTT.

V is TRBV28 and J is TRBJ2-4; 9 bases match TRBD1. CDR1 is MDHEN, CDR2 SYDVKM, per germline. V was clipped by 3 bases and J by 6 bases; unmatched bases: 3. This CDR3 has 14 amino acids. CDR3 DNA: TGTGCCAGCAGTTTCCCGGGACAGGGAAACATTCAGTACTTC. Protein: CASSFPGQGNIQYF.

V is TRBV5-1 and J is TRBJ2-1, with TRBD2 as a possible D gene (5 bases). Trimming took off 2 bases at V and 0 bases at J, with 15 bases between the two ends. The CDR3 spans 17 residues. CDR1 SGHRS and CDR2 YFSETQ come from the germline V gene. The CDR3 protein is CASSFRRGLSSYNEQFF. DNA for the CDR3: TGCGCCAGCAGCTTTAGAAGAGGGCTAAGCTCCTACAATGAGCAGTTCTTC.

The chain is built from TRBV18 and TRBJ2-7; possibly TRBD2 for D (5 bases). The CDR3 extends over 17 amino acids. Germline CDR1 KGHSH, CDR2 LQKENI. Between the trimmed V and J ends, which lost 4 bases and 1 base, there was a span of 20 bases. The CDR3 region has the DNA TGTGCCAGCTCACGTTACCCGGAGGACTTCCGATCCTACGAGCAGTACTTC. The encoded protein is CASSRYPEDFRSYEQYF.

The rearrangement uses TRBV30 and TRBJ2-3; tentative D call: TRBD2 (5 bases). V shed 4 bases and J shed 0 bases, with 14 bases lying between them. The CDR3 sequence is 15 residues long. Germline assignment: CDR1 GTSNPN and CDR2 SVGIG (reference sequence). The CDR3 is CAWNFGGASTDTQYF. DNA for the CDR3: TGTGCCTGGAATTTCGGAGGCGCTAGCACAGATACGCAGTATTTT.

Of note for this clone: An end of the junction does not agree with germline; a read error may underlie this. The sample carries other DNA sequences with the same CDR3. V is TRBV9 and J is TRBJ2-2, with D perhaps given as TRBD1 or TRBD2 (5 bases each). The V gene's germline CDR1 is SGDLS and CDR2 YYNGEE. The CDR3 has 18 amino acids. The CDR3 DNA reads as TGTGCCAGCAGCGTAAATCAAGGGGTTCGCGCGAACACCGGGGAGCTGTTTTTC. It translates to CASSVNQGVRANTGELFF.

This clone has a single count. The genes are TRBV19 and TRBJ2-5; TRBD1 matches at 8 bases. The germline gives CDR1 LNHDA, CDR2 SQIVND (reference sequence). This CDR3 spans 14 amino acids. V lost 4 bases to trimming and J lost 4 bases; unmatched junction nucleotides: 5. The CDR3 DNA follows: TGTGCCAGTAGTACCGGACAGGGACGAGAGACCCAGTACTTC. It specifies CASSTGQGRETQYF. Complete variable domain (other parts from reference TRBV19 and TRBJ2-5): DGGITQSPKYLFRKEGQNVTLSCEQNLNHDAMYWYRQDPGQGLRLIYYSQIVNDFQKGDIAEGYSVSREKKESFPLTVTSAQKNPTAFYLCASSTGQGRETQYFGPGTRLLVL.

The chain carries TRBV7-6 and TRBJ1-1; 7 nucleotides agree with TRBD1. Unmatched junction bases numbered 8, after V lost 5 bases and J lost 8 bases. The CDR3 length is 13 residues. In germline, CDR1 is SGHVS, CDR2 FNYEAQ. As DNA, the CDR3 is TGTGCCAGCAGCACAGGGACAGCCGAGGAAGCTTTCTTT. Translated: CASSTGTAEEAFF. Complete variable domain (other parts from reference TRBV7-6 and TRBJ1-1): GAGVSQSPRYKVTKRGQDVALRCDPISGHVSLYWYRQALGQGPEFLTYFNYEAQQDKSGLPNDRFSAERPEGSISTLTIQRTEQRDSAMYRCASSTGTAEEAFFGQGTRLTVV.

To note about this clone: A read error may account for a junction end that differs from germline. The J gene is TRBJ2-7, the V gene TRBV18; the D gene could be TRBD1 or TRBD2 (6 bases each). CDR1 is KGHSH and CDR2 is LQKENI in the germline V gene. The CDR3 spans 16 residues. The CDR3 DNA sequence: TGTGCCAGCTCACTTTATCCCGACAGGAGGGATTCTCGGATCCACTTC. Translating gives CASSLYPDRRDSRIHF.

This chain connects TRBV19 to TRBJ2-5; a weak D match, TRBD2 (6 bases). This CDR3 has 12 residues. In germline, CDR1 is LNHDA, CDR2 SQIVND (reference sequence). V shed 5 bases and J shed 5 bases, with 9 bases lying between them. The DNA of the CDR3 is TGTGCCAGTAGTGTTGGGGGGGAGACCCAGTACTTC. As protein: CASSVGGETQYF.

V gene TRBV1 combines with J gene TRBJ2-2; the table's TRBD2 call for D was not verified on the DNA. TRBV1 is flagged as a pseudogene. The CDR3 extends over 20 amino acids. Here the CDR3 DNA reads TGCACCAGCAGCCAAGTCGCGTCCCATTTGCCCAGACTACTCACCGGGGAGCTGTTTTTT. Translating it yields CTSSQVASHLPRLLTGELFF.

V is TRBV5-6 and J is TRBJ2-1; maybe TRBD2 (6 bases). The germline gives CDR1 SGHDT, CDR2 YYEEEE. The CDR3 totals 12 residues. Trimming took off 3 bases at V and 10 bases at J, with 11 bases between the two ends. Written as DNA, the CDR3 is TGTGCCAGCAGCTCGCTTAGCGGCGAGCAGTTCTTC. This sequence encodes CASSSLSGEQFF.

The sample holds one count of this clone. The chain recombines TRBV7-9 with TRBJ2-7; 11 nucleotides line up with TRBD2. CDR3 length: 17 residues. V gave up 5 bases and J gave up 1 base; unmatched junction bases: 10. Per the germline V gene, CDR1 is SEHNR and CDR2 is FQNEAQ (reference sequence). CDR3 DNA: TGTGCCAGCAGCCCCAAGACTAGCGGGATAACGTCCTACGAGCAGTACTTC. Its protein product is CASSPKTSGITSYEQYF.

This chain connects TRBV7-9 to TRBJ2-7; D may match TRBD1 or TRBD2 (5 bases each). CDR1 is SEHNR and CDR2 is FQNEAQ in the germline V gene (reference sequence). V was clipped by 4 bases and J by 0 bases, with 7 bases between them. This CDR3 comprises 13 residues. In DNA, the CDR3 is TGTGCCAGCAGCTCCGGGGCCTCCTACGAGCAGTACTTC. Protein sequence: CASSSGASYEQYF. The full variable domain, its missing parts supplied by reference TRBV7-9 and TRBJ2-7, is DTGVSQNPRHKITKRGQNVTFRCDPISEHNRLYWYRQTLGQGPEFLTYFQNEAQLEKSRLLSDRFSAERPKGSFSTLEIQRTEQGDSAMYLCASSSGASYEQYFGPGTRLTVT.

V is TRBV23-1 and J is TRBJ2-5; possibly TRBD2 for D (6 bases). TRBV23-1 counts as an open reading frame of uncertain function. The V end was cut by 0 bases, the J end by 0 bases, with 11 bases between. The CDR3 loop spans 16 amino acids. CDR3 DNA sequence: TGCGCCAGCAGTCAATCCGGCGGGGAACACCAAGAGACCCAGTACTTC. Encoded protein: CASSQSGGEHQETQYF.

This rearrangement joins TRBV11-2 to TRBJ2-7; 7 bases fit TRBD1. CDR1 SGHAT and CDR2 FQNNGV come from the germline V gene. The length of the CDR3 is 15 residues. Trimming at V came to 4 bases and at J to 3 bases, leaving 9 bases not matched to a gene. In DNA form, the CDR3 reads TGTGCCAGCAGCTCAACAGGGGACAGAATCTACGAGCAGTACTTC. It specifies CASSSTGDRIYEQYF.